Listed below are T cell receptor beta chains from one sample, sequenced in a study of T cells in Graves' hyperthyroidism and ophthalmopathy. Via MiXCR, TCRdb re-called the multiplex PCR reads, giving one row per CDR3 protein. The top ten clones hold under 15% of a sample with 400,000 to 450,000 distinct CDR3 sequences, around 15% of them seen once. Sequenced material: blood. Source of these receptors: a man aged 18 to 29 with Graves' ophthalmopathy. CDR3s include the opening cysteine and the closing phenylalanine or tryptophan. A D gene is named only where the DNA matches it firmly. Only part of the rows carry a size: once, few, many, or a class if the clone is expanded.

j_call: TRBJ2-1
clone_size: many
v_call: TRBV25-1
d_call: TRBD2
cdr3_aa: CASSSLEGLAGVNEQFF
cdr3_nt: TGTGCCAGCAGTTCCCTTGAGGGACTAGCGGGAGTTAACGAGCAGTTCTTC

j_call: TRBJ2-2
clone_size: NA
v_call: TRBV5-1
d_call: NA
cdr3_aa: CASSLDWGNTGELFF
cdr3_nt: TGCGCCAGCAGCTTGGACTGGGGGAACACCGGGGAGCTGTTTTTT

j_call: TRBJ2-3
clone_size: NA
v_call: TRBV24-1
d_call: TRBD2
cdr3_aa: CATSIGLAGASSTDTQYF
cdr3_nt: TGTGCCACCAGTATCGGGCTAGCGGGGGCCTCTAGCACAGATACGCAGTATTTT

j_call: TRBJ1-4
clone_size: NA
v_call: TRBV4-1
d_call: NA
cdr3_aa: CASSQVGQQHSNEKLFF
cdr3_nt: TGCGCCAGCAGCCAAGTCGGACAGCAGCATTCTAATGAAAAACTGTTTTTT

j_call: TRBJ1-5
clone_size: many
v_call: TRBV5-1
d_call: NA
cdr3_aa: CASSLGQDSNQPQHF
cdr3_nt: TGCGCCAGCAGCTTGGGACAGGATAGCAATCAGCCCCAGCATTTT

j_call: TRBJ1-1
clone_size: many
v_call: TRBV29-1
d_call: TRBD1
cdr3_aa: CSVGQGTEAFF
cdr3_nt: TGCAGCGTAGGACAGGGTACTGAAGCTTTCTTT

j_call: TRBJ2-5
clone_size: many
v_call: TRBV15
d_call: NA
cdr3_aa: CATSSPGEGEETQYF
cdr3_nt: TGTGCCACCAGCAGCCCGGGGGAAGGGGAAGAGACCCAGTACTTC

j_call: TRBJ1-5
clone_size: many
v_call: TRBV10-3
d_call: NA
cdr3_aa: CAISEEGWGNQPQHF
cdr3_nt: TGTGCCATCAGTGAGGAGGGTTGGGGCAATCAGCCCCAGCATTTT

j_call: TRBJ2-7
clone_size: many
v_call: TRBV7-8
d_call: NA
cdr3_aa: CASSLEVAETYEQYF
cdr3_nt: TGTGCCAGCAGCTTAGAGGTAGCGGAGACCTACGAGCAGTACTTC

j_call: TRBJ1-1
clone_size: many
v_call: TRBV11-3
d_call: NA
cdr3_aa: CASSLQGGEAFF
cdr3_nt: TGTGCCAGCAGTTTACAGGGCGGGGAAGCTTTCTTT

j_call: TRBJ1-4
clone_size: once
v_call: TRBV27
d_call: NA
cdr3_aa: CANSFIREANEKLFF
cdr3_nt: TGTGCCAACAGTTTTATCAGGGAGGCTAATGAAAAACTGTTTTTT

j_call: TRBJ1-4
clone_size: many
v_call: TRBV11-2
d_call: NA
cdr3_aa: CASSLGAANEKLFF
cdr3_nt: TGTGCCAGCAGCTTAGGGGCAGCTAATGAAAAACTGTTTTTT

j_call: TRBJ2-1
clone_size: NA
v_call: TRBV7-9
d_call: NA
cdr3_aa: CASSLGPGGANEQFF
cdr3_nt: TGTGCCAGCAGCTTAGGCCCAGGGGGGGCGAATGAGCAGTTCTTC

j_call: TRBJ1-5
clone_size: many
v_call: TRBV24-1
d_call: TRBD1
cdr3_aa: CATSESGQGTQPQHF
cdr3_nt: TGTGCCACCAGTGAATCGGGACAGGGGACTCAGCCCCAGCATTTT

j_call: TRBJ2-1
clone_size: many
v_call: TRBV7-3
d_call: TRBD2
cdr3_aa: CARRERGRIGEQFF
cdr3_nt: TGTGCCCGGCGGGAACGCGGGAGGATCGGTGAGCAGTTCTTC

j_call: TRBJ1-2
clone_size: many
v_call: TRBV20-1
d_call: TRBD1
cdr3_aa: CSARDSYSSDRVSHGYTF
cdr3_nt: TGCAGTGCTAGAGATTCCTACTCCTCGGACAGGGTATCACATGGCTACACCTTC

j_call: TRBJ2-7
clone_size: many
v_call: TRBV6-6
d_call: NA
cdr3_aa: CASSYSFPGYEQYF
cdr3_nt: TGTGCCAGCAGTTACTCGTTCCCTGGCTACGAGCAGTACTTC

j_call: TRBJ2-3
clone_size: NA
v_call: TRBV29-1
d_call: TRBD2
cdr3_aa: CSVELASGTSIDTQYF
cdr3_nt: TGCAGCGTTGAACTGGCTAGCGGGACTAGCATAGATACGCAGTATTTT

j_call: TRBJ2-2
clone_size: many
v_call: TRBV11-2
d_call: TRBD2
cdr3_aa: CASSFVSGRTYTGELFF
cdr3_nt: TGTGCCAGCAGCTTCGTTAGCGGGAGGACGTACACCGGGGAGCTGTTTTTT

j_call: TRBJ1-5
clone_size: many
v_call: TRBV28
d_call: NA
cdr3_aa: CASTSQRGPQHF
cdr3_nt: TGTGCCAGCACATCCCAAAGAGGGCCCCAGCATTTT

j_call: TRBJ1-3
clone_size: many
v_call: TRBV30
d_call: NA
cdr3_aa: CAWSVQSAAHFSGNTIYF
cdr3_nt: TGTGCCTGGAGTGTACAGTCGGCGGCTCATTTCTCTGGAAACACCATATATTTT

j_call: TRBJ2-7
clone_size: few
v_call: TRBV5-6
d_call: NA
cdr3_aa: CASSFNGQSYEQYF
cdr3_nt: TGTGCCAGCAGCTTTAATGGACAGTCCTACGAGCAGTACTTC

j_call: TRBJ1-1
clone_size: many
v_call: TRBV6-1
d_call: NA
cdr3_aa: CASSPLTENTEAFF
cdr3_nt: TGTGCCAGCAGTCCTCTCACGGAGAACACTGAAGCTTTCTTT

j_call: TRBJ2-7
clone_size: NA
v_call: TRBV12-3/TRBV12-4
d_call: NA
cdr3_aa: CASSGSSGVNEQYF
cdr3_nt: TGTGCCAGCAGTGGTAGTAGCGGAGTAAACGAGCAGTACTTC

j_call: TRBJ1-4
clone_size: NA
v_call: TRBV6-4
d_call: NA
cdr3_aa: CASSPPKQRSNEKLFF
cdr3_nt: TGTGCCAGCAGCCCGCCAAAACAGCGATCAAATGAAAAACTGTTTTTT

j_call: TRBJ1-2
clone_size: NA
v_call: TRBV6-1
d_call: TRBD1
cdr3_aa: CASSEGPGQGKGGYTF
cdr3_nt: TGTGCCAGCAGTGAAGGTCCGGGACAGGGGAAGGGTGGCTACACCTTC

j_call: TRBJ2-3
clone_size: many
v_call: TRBV20-1
d_call: TRBD2
cdr3_aa: CSAPGLGSDTQYF
cdr3_nt: TGCAGTGCTCCGGGACTAGGGTCAGATACGCAGTATTTT

j_call: TRBJ2-7
clone_size: many
v_call: TRBV12-3/TRBV12-4
d_call: NA
cdr3_aa: CASSHDFHEQYF
cdr3_nt: TGTGCCAGCAGCCATGACTTCCACGAGCAGTACTTC

j_call: TRBJ2-7
clone_size: many
v_call: TRBV6-1
d_call: NA
cdr3_aa: CASAGINPYEQYF
cdr3_nt: TGTGCCAGTGCAGGGATCAACCCCTACGAGCAGTACTTC

j_call: TRBJ2-7
clone_size: many
v_call: TRBV2
d_call: NA
cdr3_aa: CASSDSPYEQYF
cdr3_nt: TGTGCCAGCAGTGACAGCCCCTACGAGCAGTACTTC

j_call: TRBJ2-1
clone_size: few
v_call: TRBV5-6
d_call: TRBD1
cdr3_aa: CASSLDQGAGNEQFF
cdr3_nt: TGTGCCAGCAGCTTGGATCAGGGGGCAGGGAATGAGCAGTTCTTC

j_call: TRBJ2-3
clone_size: many
v_call: TRBV9
d_call: NA
cdr3_aa: CASRDGGTDTQYF
cdr3_nt: TGTGCCAGCCGGGACGGGGGAACCGATACGCAGTATTTT

j_call: TRBJ2-3
clone_size: NA
v_call: TRBV13
d_call: TRBD1
cdr3_aa: CASSEDRDNTQYF
cdr3_nt: TGTGCCAGCAGCGAAGACAGGGACAATACGCAGTATTTT

j_call: TRBJ2-7
clone_size: many
v_call: TRBV7-9
d_call: NA
cdr3_aa: CASSHLEGSSYEQYF
cdr3_nt: TGTGCCAGCAGCCACCTCGAGGGAAGCTCCTACGAGCAGTACTTC

j_call: TRBJ1-4
clone_size: few
v_call: TRBV18
d_call: TRBD1
cdr3_aa: CASSTGTGEKLFF
cdr3_nt: TGTGCCAGCTCAACTGGGACAGGTGAAAAACTGTTTTTT

j_call: TRBJ2-7
clone_size: few
v_call: TRBV9
d_call: TRBD2
cdr3_aa: CASSARTSGSSYEQYF
cdr3_nt: TGTGCCAGCAGCGCTCGGACTAGCGGGAGCTCCTACGAGCAGTACTTC

j_call: TRBJ2-3
clone_size: once
v_call: TRBV7-3
d_call: NA
cdr3_aa: CASSQGGVGADTQYF
cdr3_nt: TGTGCCAGCAGCCAGGGGGGGGTGGGTGCAGATACGCAGTATTTT

j_call: TRBJ2-3
clone_size: many
v_call: TRBV12-5
d_call: NA
cdr3_aa: CASGTGHQDTQYF
cdr3_nt: TGTGCTAGTGGTACCGGACATCAAGATACGCAGTATTTT

j_call: TRBJ2-7
clone_size: many
v_call: TRBV12-3/TRBV12-4
d_call: NA
cdr3_aa: CASSLWASAGEQYF
cdr3_nt: TGTGCCAGCAGTTTATGGGCTAGCGCGGGCGAGCAGTACTTC

j_call: TRBJ2-5
clone_size: NA
v_call: TRBV9
d_call: TRBD1
cdr3_aa: CASGPGQIQETQYF
cdr3_nt: TGTGCCAGCGGCCCGGGACAGATACAAGAGACCCAGTACTTC

j_call: TRBJ1-2
clone_size: few
v_call: TRBV20-1
d_call: TRBD1
cdr3_aa: CSASPPAGGWGYTF
cdr3_nt: TGCAGTGCTAGCCCACCGGCAGGGGGCTGGGGCTACACCTTC

j_call: TRBJ1-6
clone_size: NA
v_call: TRBV7-9
d_call: NA
cdr3_aa: CASSLRGSNSPLHF
cdr3_nt: TGTGCCAGCAGCTTGCGGGGATCTAATTCACCCCTCCACTTT